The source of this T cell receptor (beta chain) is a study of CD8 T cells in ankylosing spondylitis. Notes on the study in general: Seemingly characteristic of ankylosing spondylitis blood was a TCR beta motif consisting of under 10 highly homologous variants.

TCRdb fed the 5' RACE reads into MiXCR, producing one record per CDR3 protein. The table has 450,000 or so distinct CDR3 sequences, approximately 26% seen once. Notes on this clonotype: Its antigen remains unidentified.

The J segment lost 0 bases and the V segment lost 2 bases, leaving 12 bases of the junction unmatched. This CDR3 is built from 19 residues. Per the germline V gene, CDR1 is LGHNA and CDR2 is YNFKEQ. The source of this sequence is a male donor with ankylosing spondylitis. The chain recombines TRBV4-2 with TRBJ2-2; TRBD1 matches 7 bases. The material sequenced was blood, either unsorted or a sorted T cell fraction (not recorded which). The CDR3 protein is CASSQIGTASVANTGELFF. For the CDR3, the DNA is TGTGCCAGCAGCCAAATAGGGACAGCCTCAGTAGCGAACACCGGGGAGCTGTTTTTT.